These T cell receptor beta chains were read from a single sample in a study of T-cell reconstitution after alpha-beta-depleted transplantation in children. TCRdb processed the PCR reads anew with MiXCR; each CDR3 protein has one entry. Of a few hundred thousand distinct CDR3 sequences in the sample, 9.7% are singletons; the top ten hold 5% to 5.5%. Material: PBMCs from the stem cell graft donor, obtained from the stem cell graft. Receptors originate from a human donor who donated a stem cell graft to a child with SCID. Each CDR3 is given with its conserved first and last residue. D genes are given only for firm matches.

TRBJ2-7,.,TRBV5-1,CASSLAAGSWYEQYF
TRBJ2-1,.,TRBV12-3/TRBV12-4,CASSPARGSYNEQFF
TRBJ1-3,.,TRBV5-1,CASSLAQARFGNTIYF
TRBJ2-1,TRBD1,TRBV14,CASSQWTGGSSYNEQFF
TRBJ2-1,TRBD1,TRBV6-4,CASSETGDLNEQFF
TRBJ1-2,.,TRBV6-9,CASSPLLLAHYGYTF
TRBJ2-7,.,TRBV6-2/TRBV6-3,CASRGNSYEQYF
TRBJ2-6,.,TRBV5-1,CASSLSIVSSGANVLTF
TRBJ1-2,.,TRBV7-9,CASSLEVSVSNYGYTF
TRBJ1-1,.,TRBV11-2,CASSLTVPQGNTEAFF
TRBJ1-5,.,TRBV20-1,CSAFGSELNQPQHF
TRBJ1-4,.,TRBV27,CASSGSYTNEKLFF
TRBJ1-3,TRBD1,TRBV5-1,CASSLAPLRQGDGNSIYF
TRBJ1-2,TRBD1,TRBV20-1,CSARGQGDGYTF
TRBJ2-5,TRBD2,TRBV5-8,CASSLWTSATRETQYF
TRBJ1-2,.,TRBV4-3,CASSQDSRDYDYGYTF
TRBJ1-3,.,TRBV9,CASSVDSNTGNTIYF
TRBJ2-1,TRBD2,TRBV5-6,CASRTSGGPNEQFF
TRBJ1-1,.,TRBV7-9,CASSPGLWVGTEAFF
TRBJ1-2,TRBD1,TRBV7-2,CASSLGAGTGGYGYTF
TRBJ2-5,TRBD2,TRBV3-1,CASSQVLPSGGQETQYF
TRBJ2-7,.,TRBV5-1,CASSLARQDLEQYF
TRBJ2-7,TRBD1,TRBV5-1,CASSWDRVQGNEQYF
TRBJ1-5,TRBD1,TRBV6-1,CASSPRTGSIQPHHF
TRBJ2-1,TRBD2,TRBV7-6,CASSLMAPTSGATIGRSYNEQFF
TRBJ2-5,.,TRBV7-7,CASSLERGTETQYF
TRBJ2-5,TRBD1,TRBV11-2,CASSQGQTQETQYF
TRBJ2-3,.,TRBV7-3,CASSLMVAADTQYF
TRBJ2-7,.,TRBV7-8,CASSDRPGKSYEQYF
TRBJ2-2,.,TRBV20-1,CSAGWGRELFF
TRBJ2-2,.,TRBV7-2,CASSLYDTGELFF
TRBJ2-3,TRBD2,TRBV7-9,CASSLLAGIDTQYF
TRBJ1-6,.,TRBV18,CASSLHGPTGLNSPLHF
TRBJ2-7,.,TRBV28,CASSLPGTDSFDEQYF
TRBJ1-6,TRBD1,TRBV4-2,CASSQPGQEPQNSPLHF
TRBJ2-3,.,TRBV5-1,CVSRLPGDTQYF
TRBJ2-3,TRBD1,TRBV20-1,CSAPSRQGSNTDTQYF
TRBJ1-1,.,TRBV2,CASSPHSGNTEAFF
TRBJ2-7,TRBD2,TRBV6-2/TRBV6-3,CASSYSTSGGSGGESYEQYF
TRBJ2-2,TRBD2,TRBV20-1,CSARAGASGGTGELFF
TRBJ2-3,.,TRBV5-1,CASSVGRPSTDTQYF
TRBJ2-1,.,TRBV20-1,CSARSGSRYNEQFF
TRBJ1-1,.,TRBV20-1,CSARDVGYMNTEAFF
TRBJ2-1,TRBD1,TRBV5-1,CASSSDRSWEQFF
TRBJ2-3,TRBD2,TRBV29-1,CSVHRGGFTDTQYF
TRBJ2-3,TRBD2,TRBV5-6,CASTQPLKRGRVPSGNTQYF
TRBJ2-1,.,TRBV20-1,CSASLGGADNEQFF
TRBJ2-1,TRBD2,TRBV5-1,CASSWGLAGGPREQFF
TRBJ2-5,TRBD2,TRBV4-3,CASSQEALAGDTETQYF
TRBJ1-6,TRBD1,TRBV6-2/TRBV6-3,CASKSGGLNNSPLHF
TRBJ2-1,.,TRBV27,CASSFGFRGNEQFF
TRBJ2-7,TRBD1,TRBV7-8,CASSDRTGADTYEQYF
TRBJ2-3,.,TRBV5-1,CASSPLGVPLSPGVSTDTQYF
TRBJ2-7,TRBD1,TRBV20-1,CSARDWTGGCSGSYEQNF
TRBJ1-2,.,TRBV12-3/TRBV12-4,CASSLRPQVPYGYTF